This TCR beta chain was obtained from a study of blood T cell repertoires in COVID-19. For the study at large: Sites in the United States, Italy and Spain provided acute and convalescent COVID-19 samples.

Produced via immunoSEQ multiplex PCR; TCRdb's table is partial and in-frame only. The sample holds approximately 300,000 clones, more than 80% seen once. Germline CDR1 reads WNHNN; CDR2 reads SYGVQD (reference sequence). The CDR3 is made up of 13 amino acids. V dropped 5 bases and J dropped 7 bases, with 14 bases sitting between them. The genes are TRBV10-1 and TRBJ1-2; a weak D match, TRBD1 (6 bases). The receptor comes from a man between 18 and 29 years old who had recovered from COVID-19. Specimen: peripheral blood. The CDR3 loop is CASSPGASLGYTF. The CDR3 bases are TGCGCCAGCAGTCCAGGGGCATCGCTTGGCTACACCTTC.